What follows describes a single TCR beta chain. Per germline, CDR1 MDHEN and CDR2 SYDVKM. The V segment lost 4 bases and the J segment 2 bases; nucleotides outside the gene matches: 4. The CDR3 contains 14 residues. The study ran its PCR with 60 Vbeta and 13 Jbeta primers. The repertoire was sequenced with immunoSEQ multiplex PCR; TCRdb's copy has only in-frame clones and lacks some. The data hold over 150,000 clones, with 82% observed a single time. This sample is drawn from a study of cytomegalovirus exposure and HLA in healthy donors. This clonotype was obtained from a girl aged 5-17 years in good health and CMV-seropositive. This chain connects TRBV28 to TRBJ2-5; 7 bases are a match to TRBD1. Sample: PBMCs. The CDR3 bases are TGTGCCAGCAGTTCGGGACAGCTTCAAGAGACCCAGTACTTC. Its translation is CASSSGQLQETQYF.